This TCR beta chain was sequenced in a study of T cells expressing NK-cell markers. After re-calling the 5' RACE reads, TCRdb lists one entry per CDR3 protein, DNA absent. The sample spans some 460,000 distinct CDR3 sequences; the ten largest clones claim roughly 1.4%. This CDR3 is 14 amino acids long. Germline V gene lookup returns CDR1 MNHNY and CDR2 SVGAGI (reference sequence). The receptor's source is a woman between 50 and 59 years old in good health. Sample: blood T cells: a sorted CD56 or NKG2C T cell subset, CD4+ or CD8+ T cells, or bulk PBMC T cells (not recorded which). V gene TRBV6-6 combines with J gene TRBJ1-6; TCRdb names TRBD1, which stays unverified in the absence of DNA. The CDR3 protein is CASNQGAFNSPLHF.